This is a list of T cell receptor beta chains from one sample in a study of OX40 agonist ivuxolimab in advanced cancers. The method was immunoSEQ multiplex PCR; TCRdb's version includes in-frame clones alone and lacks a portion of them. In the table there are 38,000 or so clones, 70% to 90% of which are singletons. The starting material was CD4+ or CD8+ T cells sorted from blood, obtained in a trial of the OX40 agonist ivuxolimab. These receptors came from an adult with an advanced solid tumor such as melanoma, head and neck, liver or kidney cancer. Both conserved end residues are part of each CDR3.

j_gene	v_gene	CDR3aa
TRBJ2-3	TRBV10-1	CASSEGPKITSDTQYF
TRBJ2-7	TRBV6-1	CASSKNDRVYEQYF
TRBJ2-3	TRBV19	CASSIEAPGLAADTQYF
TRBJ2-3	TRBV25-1	CASSDPGADTQYF
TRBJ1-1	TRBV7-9	CASSFDREAFF
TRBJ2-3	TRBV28	CASSSPGVADTQYF
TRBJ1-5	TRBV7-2	CASSLHGNSNQPQHF
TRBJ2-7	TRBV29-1	CSVQEAGAYEQYF
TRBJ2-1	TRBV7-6	CASSSLAGGPWGNEQFF
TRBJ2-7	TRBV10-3	CAIRDRAVSYEQYF
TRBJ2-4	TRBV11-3	CASSLVGNIQYF
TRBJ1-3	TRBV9	CASSRQGLGNTIYF
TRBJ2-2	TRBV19	CASPAEDRTNTGELFF
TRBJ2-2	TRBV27	CASSFGPTGWEELFF
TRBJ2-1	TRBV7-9	CASSLGGGRAMNEQFF
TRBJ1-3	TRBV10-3	CAINSFGPRSGNTIYF
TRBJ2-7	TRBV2	CASNLYPGGQYF
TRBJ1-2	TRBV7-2	CASSLGYGGAYYGYTF
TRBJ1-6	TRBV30	CAWTWDLNSPLHF
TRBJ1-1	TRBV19	CASSIDRRNTEAFF
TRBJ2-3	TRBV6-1	CASSGIDTQYF
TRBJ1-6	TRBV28	CASSFRGDYNSPLHF
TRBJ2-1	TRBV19	CASSIDLWNGGSYNEQFF
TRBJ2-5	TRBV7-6	CASSLEGRGETQYF
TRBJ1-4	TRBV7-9	CASSFTQMLNEKLFF
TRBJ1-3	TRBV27	CASSPLSGAGNTIYF
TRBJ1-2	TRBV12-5	CASGFGTGVDGYTF
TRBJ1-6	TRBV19	CASSAEGQGLTYNSPLHF
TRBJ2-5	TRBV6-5	CASSYSMDYQGTQYF
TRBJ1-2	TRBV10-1	CASSGAGGGGTDGYTF
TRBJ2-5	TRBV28	CASRGSRGPQETQYF
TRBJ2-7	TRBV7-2	CASSSGRGEQYF
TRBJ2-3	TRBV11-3	CASSSTPDTQYF
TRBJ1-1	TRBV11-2	CASSTFKGARTEAFF
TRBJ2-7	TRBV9	CASSVGTSGLFAYEQYF
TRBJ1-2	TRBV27	CASSLKGHRGYTF
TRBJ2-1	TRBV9	CASSVAAGVGDEQFF
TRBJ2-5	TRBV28	CASSPRRTSGRRETQYF